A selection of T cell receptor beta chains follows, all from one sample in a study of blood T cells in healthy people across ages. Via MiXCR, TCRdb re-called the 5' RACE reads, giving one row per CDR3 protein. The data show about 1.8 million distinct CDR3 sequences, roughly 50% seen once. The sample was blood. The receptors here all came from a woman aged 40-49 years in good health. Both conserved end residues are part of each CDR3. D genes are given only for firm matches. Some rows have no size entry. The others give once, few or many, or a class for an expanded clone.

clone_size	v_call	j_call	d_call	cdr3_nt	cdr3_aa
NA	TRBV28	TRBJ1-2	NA	TGTGCCAGCAGCCTTTGGGGAAATGGCTACACCTTC	CASSLWGNGYTF
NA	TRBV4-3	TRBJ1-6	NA	TGCGCCAGCAGCCAAGATCAAGGGGGGCAGGCAGATAGAAAGGGTTCACCCCTCCACTTT	CASSQDQGGQADRKGSPLHF
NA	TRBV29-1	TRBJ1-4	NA	TGCAGCGTTGAAGATGGAGTGGGGGGGCTTAATGAAAAACTGTTTTTT	CSVEDGVGGLNEKLFF
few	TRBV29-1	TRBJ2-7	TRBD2	TGCAGCGTTGATGGGGGGGGTTCAGCCTACGAGCAGTACTTC	CSVDGGGSAYEQYF
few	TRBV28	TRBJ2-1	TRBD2	TGTGCCAGCAGTTCCCGATGGGGCGGGGGTCCCTACAATGAGCAGTTCTTC	CASSSRWGGGPYNEQFF
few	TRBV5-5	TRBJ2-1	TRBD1	TGTGCCAGTCGAACGGGACAGGGGGTGAATGAGCAGTTCTTC	CASRTGQGVNEQFF
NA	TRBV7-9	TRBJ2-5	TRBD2	TGTGCCAGCAGCTTAGCGTATCGACTAGCGGGGGAACAAGAGACCCAGTATTTC	CASSLAYRLAGEQETQYF
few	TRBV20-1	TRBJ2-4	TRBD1	TGCAGTGCTAGTTCCAGGACAGGCCTCTGGGTCAAAAACATTCAGTACTTC	CSASSRTGLWVKNIQYF
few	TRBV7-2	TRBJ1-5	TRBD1	TGTGCCAGCAGCAAAGACAGGGACAAGCCCCAGCATTTT	CASSKDRDKPQHF
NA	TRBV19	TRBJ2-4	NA	TGTGCCAGCGCCGCGCTGTTAGCCAAAAACATTCAGTACTTC	CASAALLAKNIQYF
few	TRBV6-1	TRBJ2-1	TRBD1	TGTGCCAGCAGTTGGGACAGGACCTCCTACAATGAGCAGTTCTTC	CASSWDRTSYNEQFF